This T cell receptor beta chain was identified during a study of molecular identifiers for immune sequencing clone quantification. General study points: Shared barcodes on identical TCR molecules could underestimate the sizes of highly expanded clones.

Sequencing libraries of naive CD8 cells derived from approximately 22,000 to 940,000 sorted cells with 10%, 30% or 50% RNA. As CD8+CD4-CCR7+CD45RA+ cells, naive CD8 T cells were sorted. Previously described methods with listed TCR primers produced the bulk TCR libraries. TCRdb reanalysed the PCR reads using MiXCR and keeps one entry per CDR3 protein. There are fewer than 350,000 distinct CDR3 sequences in the sample; roughly 24% occur only once, and about 0.71% lies in the top ten. This clonotype was picked up a small number of times. As yet, its antigen is unknown. This clonotype originated in a human donor in good health. Some libraries in this study had Jurkat cell RNA spiked in. Sequencing was done on a sample of naive CD8+ T cells from blood, with Jurkat cell RNA spiked in. Noted subset: FACS-sorted CD8+CD4-CCR7+CD45RA+ naive T cells.

In DNA, the CDR3 is TGCAGCGTTGAGATGCCGGGGTTGCTCCCCTACGAGCAGTACTTC. This sequence encodes CSVEMPGLLPYEQYF. The chain carries TRBV29-1 and TRBJ2-7; D perhaps matches TRBD2 (5 bases). CDR1 SQVTM and CDR2 ANQGSEA come from the germline V gene. The CDR3 has 15 amino acids. V lost 3 bases to trimming and J lost 2 bases, with 17 bases between them.